This passage covers 14 T cell receptor beta chains from one sample sequenced in a study of metastatic and nonmetastatic thyroid tumors. Through MiXCR, TCRdb re-clonotyped the PCR reads. Of around 34,000 clones in the sample, less than 20% are singletons; the top ten hold 3.4%. Thyroid surgery had not been preceded by any treatment in any patient. The sequencing input was blood. The origin of the receptors is a female donor with papillary thyroid cancer or a benign thyroid nodule (not recorded which). Some clones in this sample may be carry-over from other donors' samples.

About this clone itself: This sequence may be a read error, since a much larger clone differs from it by one base. The conserved final phenylalanine or tryptophan is absent from the CDR3, which likely points to a read error. The chain has TRBV18 and TRBJ2-3; D is perhaps TRBD2 (6 bases). CDR1 is KGHSH and CDR2 is LQKENI in the germline V gene. V was trimmed by 2 bases and J by 0 bases, leaving 21 bases between them. The CDR3 is 19 residues long. The CDR3 region is CASSPRDGTSGLSTDTQYS. The CDR3 DNA reads as TGTGCCAGCTCACCAAGGGACGGGACCAGCGGGCTCAGCACAGATACGCAGTATTCT.

The rearrangement uses TRBV6-1 and TRBJ2-7, with TRBD2 matching over 10 bases. Germline V gene data show CDR1 as MNHNS and CDR2 as SASEGT. Unmatched junction bases numbered 9, after V lost 7 bases and J lost 6 bases. The CDR3 spans 14 residues. Here the CDR3 DNA reads TGTGCCAGCACCCTAGCGGGGGTCGTGTTCGAGCAGTACTTC. Translation: CASTLAGVVFEQYF.

CDR3 residues: CSVDWTGNYGYTF. CDR3 DNA sequence: TGCAGTGTAGACTGGACAGGGAACTATGGCTACACCTTC. V gene TRBV20-1 combines with J gene TRBJ1-2; 8 nucleotides line up with TRBD1. This CDR3 spans 13 amino acids. The J segment lost 2 bases and the V segment lost 7 bases, leaving 6 bases of the junction unmatched. Looked up from germline, CDR1 is DFQATT and CDR2 is SNEGSKA (reference sequence).

This clone has ten or more counts. The chain uses TRBV10-3 and TRBJ2-3; 8 positions match TRBD2. In germline, CDR1 is ENHRY, CDR2 SYGVKD. The CDR3 loop spans 12 amino acids. DNA of the CDR3: TGTGCTTGTAGCGGGATTGGAGATACGCAGTATTTT. It encodes CACSGIGDTQYF.

The rearrangement links TRBV11-3 to TRBJ1-2; D is possibly TRBD1 (5 bases). Germline V gene sequence: CDR1 SGHNT, CDR2 YENEEA. The V gene lost 5 bases and the J gene lost 7 bases, with 11 bases spanning the gap. This CDR3 contains 12 residues. CDR3 sequence reads: CASSPSGSGYTF. In DNA form, the CDR3 reads TGTGCCAGCAGCCCCTCAGGGTCTGGCTACACCTTC.

Ten or more counts support this clone. In DNA, the CDR3 is TGTGCCAGCTCACCACCGATGAGGGGTGTTGAAGATACGCAGTATTTT. Protein: CASSPPMRGVEDTQYF. The chain combines TRBV18 with TRBJ2-3; D assignment may be TRBD1 or TRBD2 (5 bases each). The germline gives CDR1 KGHSH, CDR2 LQKENI. The CDR3 is 16 residues long. Between the trimmed V and J ends, which lost 0 bases and 5 bases, there was a span of 15 bases.

This clone was observed many times. The chain recombines TRBV28 with TRBJ2-7; maybe TRBD2 (5 bases). The germline CDR1 and CDR2 sequences are MDHEN and SYDVKM. V lost 8 bases and J lost 0, with 11 bases in between. The CDR3 is 13 amino acids. CDR3 in DNA: TGTGCCAGCGGAGGCCAGGTCTCCTACGAGCAGTACTTC. Translation: CASGGQVSYEQYF.

Within the sample, this clone is medium-sized. This chain links TRBV24-1 with TRBJ2-7; D not certain. Trimming took off 1 base at V and 7 bases at J, with 7 bases between the two ends. Germline V CDR1 and CDR2: KGHDR, SFDVKD. The CDR3 sequence is 12 residues long. The CDR3 sequence: CATSDFYGEQYF. CDR3 coding DNA: TGTGCCACCAGTGATTTCTACGGGGAGCAGTACTTC.

This clone has ten or more counts. This chain uses TRBV7-3 with TRBJ2-1, with a tentative D call TRBD1 (5 bases). The ends were cut back, 4 bases at V and 0 bases at J, with 13 bases in the middle. Germline V CDR1 and CDR2: SGHTA, FQGTGA. CDR3 length: 16 amino acids. In nucleotides, the CDR3 is TGTGCCAGCAGCTCCTCCGACAGAAGCTCCTACAATGAGCAGTTCTTC. It translates to CASSSSDRSSYNEQFF.

This clone has at least ten counts. This sequence joins TRBV6-1 and TRBJ2-2; D is perhaps TRBD1 (5 bases). The V gene's germline CDR1 is MNHNS and CDR2 SASEGT. This CDR3 comprises 18 residues. V lost 3 bases, J lost 4 bases, and 21 bases lay in between. The CDR3 reads CASSDRRPGISRTGELFF. CDR3 sequence (DNA): TGTGCCAGCAGTGACAGACGGCCAGGGATATCCCGCACCGGGGAGCTGTTTTTT.

For this clone: Mismatch with germline at one junction end may stem from a read error. V usage is TRBV5-1 and J usage is TRBJ1-2, with a possible D match to TRBD1 (5 bases). The length of the CDR3 is 15 residues. Germline CDR1 reads SGHRS; CDR2 reads YFSETQ. The chain's CDR3 is CASSRTHQGSYCYTF. The CDR3 bases are TGCGCCAGCAGCCGGACACATCAGGGCAGCTATTGCTACACCTTC.

In its sample, this clone was seen many times. The CDR3: CASSEGGSSGGKLFF. In nucleotides, the CDR3 is TGTGCCAGCAGTGAAGGGGGCTCCTCGGGTGGAAAACTGTTTTTT. The chain joins TRBV6-1 to TRBJ1-4, with D perhaps TRBD1 (5 bases). The CDR3 covers 15 residues. Deletions cut 1 base from V and 10 bases from J, with 16 bases between. The germline V gene has CDR1 MNHNS and CDR2 SASEGT.

The rearrangement joins TRBV2 to TRBJ2-1; TRBD1 aligns across 8 bases. The CDR3 length is 14 residues. V shed 8 bases, J shed 3 bases, and the junction held 6 bases outside the gene matches. From germline, CDR1 is SNHLY and CDR2 FYNNEI. For the CDR3, the DNA is TGTGCCAGCCAACCGGGACAGGACTACAATGAGCAGTTCTTC. Translating it yields CASQPGQDYNEQFF.

On this clone: A much bigger clone sits one base away, suggesting this may be a read error. This chain links TRBV6-6 with TRBJ2-7, with D possibly matching TRBD2 (5 bases). From germline, CDR1 is MNHNY and CDR2 SVGAGI (reference sequence). The CDR3 spans 14 residues. The CDR3 is CASGYSPGRDEQYF. The CDR3 nucleotides read TGTGCCAGCGGTTACTCGCCGGGAAGGGACGAGCAGTACTTC.